This T cell receptor (beta chain) emerged from a study of CD8 T cells in ankylosing spondylitis. Study-wide results and limits: Blood from ankylosing spondylitis patients appeared to carry a characteristic roughly eight-variant TCR beta motif. Earlier authors reported some of these motif variants in reactive arthritis synovial fluid and blood.

Germline V gives CDR1 SGHRS, CDR2 YFSETQ. V gave up 0 bases and J gave up 2 bases, with 5 bases separating them. This CDR3 region has 14 residues. This clonotype came up many times. What it binds is not known. TCRdb re-analysed the 5' RACE reads in MiXCR, keeping a single row per CDR3 protein. The sample has fewer than 250,000 distinct CDR3 sequences, approximately 10% seen once. Sequencing used blood, either unsorted or a sorted T cell fraction (not recorded which). The chain links TRBV5-1 to TRBJ1-4; D perhaps matches TRBD1 (5 bases). This TCR derives from a male donor with ankylosing spondylitis or in good health (not recorded which). The DNA for the CDR3 is TGCGCCAGCAGCTTGGGACAGACTAATGAAAAACTGTTTTTT. This codes for CASSLGQTNEKLFF.